This is a list of T cell receptor beta chains from one sample in a study of blood T cell repertoires in COVID-19. The protocol was immunoSEQ multiplex PCR, while the TCRdb copy is restricted to in-frame clones and leaves out a portion. The sample has approximately 470,000 clones; around 90% are singletons. The sample was PBMCs or T cells enriched from blood (not recorded which). All receptors come from a woman aged 18-35 years who had recovered from COVID-19. The CDR3 runs from the conserved cysteine through the conserved F or W.

CDR3aa: CASSPEGEPSKETQYF
j_gene: TRBJ2-5
v_gene: TRBV18

CDR3aa: CAISYNTGELFF
j_gene: TRBJ2-2
v_gene: TRBV10-3

CDR3aa: CASSLVGFGRGGETQYF
j_gene: TRBJ2-5
v_gene: TRBV7-8

CDR3aa: CASRWTAYEQYF
j_gene: TRBJ2-7
v_gene: TRBV2

CDR3aa: CTSSQGQLPRGYTF
j_gene: TRBJ1-2
v_gene: TRBV1

CDR3aa: CAEGLGQGSRAGELFF
j_gene: TRBJ2-2
v_gene: TRBV11-2

CDR3aa: CASSVGASSSYEQYF
j_gene: TRBJ2-7
v_gene: TRBV5-4

CDR3aa: CASGLDRGTFF
j_gene: TRBJ1-1
v_gene: TRBV12-5

CDR3aa: CAWSVLETANEQFF
j_gene: TRBJ2-1
v_gene: TRBV30

CDR3aa: CASSEGGWTGAGNTIYF
j_gene: TRBJ1-3
v_gene: TRBV2

CDR3aa: CASSTPGQGNGYTF
j_gene: TRBJ1-2
v_gene: TRBV19

CDR3aa: CASSIDRGYGYTF
j_gene: TRBJ1-2
v_gene: TRBV19

CDR3aa: CASSAGQGTGELFF
j_gene: TRBJ2-2
v_gene: TRBV28

CDR3aa: CASSLRDIETEAFF
j_gene: TRBJ1-1
v_gene: TRBV7-9

CDR3aa: CASSYTGRGANQPQHF
j_gene: TRBJ1-5
v_gene: TRBV6-5

CDR3aa: CASSYRRDGYQETQYF
j_gene: TRBJ2-5
v_gene: TRBV6-2/TRBV6-3

CDR3aa: CASSPPWDRGPYEQFF
j_gene: TRBJ2-1
v_gene: TRBV7-9

CDR3aa: CAISENLVGQGQETQYF
j_gene: TRBJ2-5
v_gene: TRBV10-3

CDR3aa: CASSFQNTEAFF
j_gene: TRBJ1-1
v_gene: TRBV11-2

CDR3aa: CAWSPSPFVGPNEKLFF
j_gene: TRBJ1-4
v_gene: TRBV30

CDR3aa: CAISDSQGNPPLHF
j_gene: TRBJ1-6
v_gene: TRBV10-3

CDR3aa: CASSIPGDTNEKLFF
j_gene: TRBJ1-4
v_gene: TRBV19

CDR3aa: CASRRSQTNNSPLHF
j_gene: TRBJ1-6
v_gene: TRBV2

CDR3aa: CASSPADRYTGELFF
j_gene: TRBJ2-2
v_gene: TRBV9